Each of the 25 T cell receptor beta chains below was sequenced from the same sample in a study of OX40 agonist ivuxolimab in advanced cancers. Preparation of the library involved the immunoSEQ multiplex PCR assay. Sourced from immuneACCESS, this table was stored by TCRdb with only in-frame sequences that have V and J called. A share of the clones is absent; for the studies checked, an unresolved V gene accounts for under half, and the remainder has no known explanation. Counted in this sample were roughly 120,000 clones; around 93% of them appeared once. In total, the top ten clones hold 0.81% of the sample. This specimen consisted of CD4+ or CD8+ T cells sorted from blood, obtained in a trial of the OX40 agonist ivuxolimab. The receptors here all came from an adult with an advanced solid tumor such as melanoma, head and neck, liver or kidney cancer.

CDR3 sequence (DNA): TGCGCCAGCAGTGGGAATGCGAACACTGAAGCTTTCTTT. This encodes CASSGNANTEAFF. The chain links TRBV10-1 to TRBJ1-1; D call uncertain. In germline, CDR1 is WNHNN, CDR2 SYGVQD (reference sequence). The CDR3 length is 13 residues. The V end was cut by 4 bases, the J end by 1 base, with 7 bases between.

The rearrangement links TRBV6-6 to TRBJ1-1; no reliable D call. V lost 6 bases and J lost 0, with 8 bases in between. Germline V gene lookup returns CDR1 MNHNY and CDR2 SVGAGI (reference sequence). The CDR3 totals 13 residues. The CDR3 region has the DNA TGTGCCAGCAGACAGACATTGAACACTGAAGCTTTCTTT. Encoded protein: CASRQTLNTEAFF.

V gene TRBV10-3 combines with J gene TRBJ2-7; 13 nucleotides agree with TRBD2. V was pared by 4 bases and J by 7 bases, with 16 bases of the junction left unmatched. CDR3 size: 18 residues. CDR1 and CDR2 from the germline V gene are ENHRY and SYGVKD. DNA of the CDR3: TGTGCCATCAGTGTGGATTGGTGGACTAGCGGGAGAAGTCGGGAGCAGTACTTC. This sequence encodes CAISVDWWTSGRSREQYF.

This clone was picked up a small number of times. This chain joins TRBV7-2 and TRBJ1-6; D uncertain. Germline V CDR1 and CDR2: SGHTA, FQGNSA. Trimming took off 5 bases at V and 6 bases at J, with 2 bases between the two ends. This CDR3 has 11 residues. The CDR3 DNA reads as TGTGCCAGCAGCCTTAATTCACCCCTCCACTTT. It encodes CASSLNSPLHF. The variable domain in full, completed from reference TRBV7-2 and TRBJ1-6, reads GAGVSQSPSNKVTEKGKDVELRCDPISGHTALYWYRQSLGQGLEFLIYFQGNSAPDKSGLPSDRFSAERTGGSVSTLTIQRTQQEDSAVYLCASSLNSPLHFGNGTRLTVT.

This sequence joins TRBV5-1 and TRBJ2-1; D could derive from TRBD1 or TRBD2 (6 bases each). The CDR3 consists of 15 residues. From germline, CDR1 is SGHRS and CDR2 YFSETQ. Between the trimmed V and J ends, which lost 0 bases and 4 bases, there was a span of 11 bases. The CDR3 loop reads CASSLAAGTYNEQFF. The CDR3 DNA is TGCGCCAGCAGCTTGGCGGCGGGGACATACAATGAGCAGTTCTTC.

The rearrangement links TRBV7-8 to TRBJ2-1, with D possibly matching TRBD1 (6 bases). The V end was cut by 7 bases, the J end by 6 bases, with 19 bases between. The length of the CDR3 is 15 residues. CDR1 and CDR2 from the germline V gene are SGHVS and FQNEAQ. The CDR3 region is CASKPDRVRVNEQFF. The CDR3 nucleotides read TGTGCCAGCAAGCCGGACAGAGTTAGGGTCAATGAGCAGTTCTTC. Using reference TRBV7-8 and TRBJ2-1 for the parts outside the CDR3, the full variable domain is GAGVSQSPRYKVAKRGQDVALRCDPISGHVSLFWYQQALGQGPEFLTYFQNEAQLDKSGLPSDRFFAERPEGSVSTLKIQRTQQEDSAVYLCASKPDRVRVNEQFFGPGTRLTVL.

This clone showed up just once. This sequence joins TRBV5-1 and TRBJ2-2; the match to TRBD1 covers 8 bases. This CDR3 comprises 14 residues. J was trimmed by 1 base and V by 9 bases; bases with no gene match: 5. Germline lookup yields CDR1 SGHRS and CDR2 YFSETQ. DNA of the CDR3: TGCGCCACCAAGACAGGGGTGAACACCGGGGAGCTGTTTTTT. Amino acid sequence: CATKTGVNTGELFF.

The genes are TRBV18 and TRBJ1-1, with 7 bases aligning to TRBD1. CDR3 length: 15 residues. J lost 4 bases, V lost 0 bases, and 5 bases had no gene match. CDR1 and CDR2 from the germline V gene are KGHSH and LQKENI. The CDR3 DNA follows: TGTGCCAGCTCACCACCAGGAGCAGGGGGCACTGAAGCTTTCTTT. This codes for CASSPPGAGGTEAFF.

The chain has TRBV5-1 and TRBJ1-1; D gene uncertain. Germline CDR1 is SGHRS and CDR2 is YFSETQ. Trimming pared 0 bases from V and 0 bases from J, leaving 9 bases between. The CDR3 runs 15 residues. CDR3 nucleotide sequence: TGCGCCAGCAGCTTGGCCGGGAAGGTGAACACTGAAGCTTTCTTT. Translated, it gives CASSLAGKVNTEAFF.

J is TRBJ2-4 and V is TRBV6-6; 7 bases fit TRBD1. CDR3 size: 15 residues. Germline V CDR1 and CDR2: MNHNY, SVGAGI (reference sequence). V shed 5 bases and J 7 bases; nucleotides not matched to a gene: 11. The CDR3 is CASSPLQGFSNIQYF. CDR3 DNA sequence: TGTGCCAGCAGTCCCCTACAGGGGTTTTCGAACATTCAGTACTTC.

V usage is TRBV9 and J usage is TRBJ2-7; 13 bases match TRBD2. Germline V gene data show CDR1 as SGDLS and CDR2 as YYNGEE. Trimming removed 4 bases from V and 6 bases from J; junction bases left unmatched: 4. The CDR3 spans 14 residues. CDR3 DNA: TGTGCCAGCAGCCCCCGGACTAGCGGGAGCGAGCAGTACTTC. This sequence encodes CASSPRTSGSEQYF.

The chain joins TRBV6-6 to TRBJ2-3; 8 nucleotides match TRBD2. This CDR3 contains 15 residues. J gave up 0 bases and V 6 bases, and 5 bases lay outside the gene matches. In germline, CDR1 is MNHNY, CDR2 SVGAGI (reference sequence). The CDR3 coding sequence is TGTGCCAGCAGCCCAAGCGGGGGAAGCACAGATACGCAGTATTTT. Translating it yields CASSPSGGSTDTQYF.

On this clone itself: The same CDR3 can be traced to other DNA sequences in this sample. CDR3 amino acids: CASSLMTSGYNEQFF. DNA of the CDR3: TGTGCCAGCAGTCTGATGACTAGCGGTTACAATGAGCAGTTCTTC. The chain links TRBV5-4 to TRBJ2-1, with 9 bases that match TRBD2. Germline-derived CDR1 and CDR2 are SGHNT and YYREEE (reference sequence). V shed 5 bases, J shed 4 bases, and the junction held 7 bases outside the gene matches. CDR3 length: 15 residues.

CDR3 nucleotides: TGTGCCAGCAGTGCCGGGGACAGGGCATTAGAGACCCAGTACTTC. Protein: CASSAGDRALETQYF. The chain has TRBV2 and TRBJ2-5, with 9 bases that match TRBD1. CDR3 length: 15 amino acids. CDR1 and CDR2 (germline): SNHLY, FYNNEI. Germline trimming cut 4 bases from V and 4 bases from J; bases unmatched to any gene: 7.

This clone has just one count. The CDR3 DNA follows: TGTGCCAGCAGCCAAGATTACCCCGGGTTTGAGCAGTTCTTC. Amino acid sequence: CASSQDYPGFEQFF. The rearrangement uses TRBV14 and TRBJ2-1; D uncertain. The CDR3 covers 14 residues. V shed 0 bases and J shed 9 bases, with 12 bases lying between them. CDR1 is SGHDN and CDR2 is FVKESK in the germline V gene.

The gene calls are TRBV29-1 and TRBJ1-5, with unresolved D. The CDR3 extends over 13 amino acids. Germline V gene sequence: CDR1 SQVTM, CDR2 ANQGSEA. Trimming stripped 5 bases from V and 3 bases from J, with 11 bases between. CDR3: CSVLVSNNQPQHF. CDR3 bases: TGCAGCGTTTTAGTCAGCAACAATCAGCCCCAGCATTTT.

This CDR3 is CASSLTPGGSEQYF. The CDR3 DNA reads TGTGCCAGCAGCTTAACCCCGGGCGGGAGTGAGCAGTACTTC. The chain employs TRBV7-3 and TRBJ2-7, with 7 bases fitting TRBD2. Per germline, CDR1 SGHTA and CDR2 FQGTGA. This CDR3 contains 14 residues. The trim removed 0 bases at V and 7 bases at J, leaving 6 bases unmatched.

The V and J genes are TRBV7-2 and TRBJ2-7; 11 bases align to TRBD2. Germline V gene data show CDR1 as SGHTA and CDR2 as FQGNSA. The CDR3 contains 17 residues. Unmatched junction bases numbered 16, after V lost 5 bases and J lost 7 bases. CDR3 DNA sequence: TGTGCCAGCAGCCCTGCCCGCCGGACTAGCGGGTTTCGGGAGCAGTACTTC. This sequence encodes CASSPARRTSGFREQYF. The whole variable domain, filled in from reference TRBV7-2 and TRBJ2-7, reads GAGVSQSPSNKVTEKGKDVELRCDPISGHTALYWYRQSLGQGLEFLIYFQGNSAPDKSGLPSDRFSAERTGGSVSTLTIQRTQQEDSAVYLCASSPARRTSGFREQYFGPGTRLTVT.

This clone has only a few counts. The gene calls are TRBV7-3 and TRBJ1-2; the D gene is possibly TRBD1 (5 bases). The CDR3 is made up of 13 amino acids. Per the germline V gene, CDR1 is SGHTA and CDR2 is FQGTGA. The V end was cut by 5 bases, the J end by 5 bases, with 12 bases between. The CDR3 reads CASSPEAGYGYTF. CDR3 nucleotide sequence: TGTGCCAGCAGCCCGGAGGCAGGGTATGGCTACACCTTC. Variable domain in full (rest from reference TRBV7-3 and TRBJ1-2): GAGVSQTPSNKVTEKGKYVELRCDPISGHTALYWYRQSLGQGPEFLIYFQGTGAADDSGLPNDRFFAVRPEGSVSTLKIQRTERGDSAVYLCASSPEAGYGYTFGSGTRLTVV.

The V gene is TRBV7-2, the J gene TRBJ2-7, with TRBD1 identical over 11 bases. CDR1 and CDR2 (germline): SGHTA, FQGNSA. With 4 bases clipped from V and 3 bases from J, the junction kept 5 bases outside the gene matches. The CDR3 length is 15 residues. The CDR3 protein is CASSSGTGGFYEQYF. In nucleotides, the CDR3 is TGTGCCAGCAGCTCCGGGACAGGGGGGTTCTACGAGCAGTACTTC.

The rearrangement uses TRBV7-3 and TRBJ2-3; 9 bases agree with TRBD2. The V gene's germline CDR1 is SGHTA and CDR2 FQGTGA. The CDR3 has 15 residues. J was trimmed by 5 bases and V by 2 bases; bases with no gene match: 5. The chain's CDR3 is CASSLDSGSVDTQYF. The CDR3, as DNA: TGTGCCAGCAGCTTAGATAGCGGGAGTGTAGATACGCAGTATTTT.

The rearrangement joins TRBV5-4 to TRBJ1-2; 9 positions match TRBD1. The V gene end was trimmed by 4 bases and the J gene end by 2 bases; junction bases not matched to a gene: 3. The CDR3 spans 14 residues. Germline V gene lookup returns CDR1 SGHNT and CDR2 YYREEE (reference sequence). The CDR3: CASSKGQGNYGYTF. CDR3 nucleotide sequence: TGTGCCAGCAGCAAGGGACAGGGCAACTATGGCTACACCTTC.

The rearrangement uses TRBV6-1 and TRBJ1-2; D perhaps matches TRBD1 (5 bases). Germline V CDR1 and CDR2: MNHNS, SASEGT. This CDR3 has 11 residues. V gave up 5 bases and J gave up 8 bases, with 9 bases separating them. The CDR3 DNA sequence: TGTGCCAGCAGTCGGGGGGAAGGCTACACCTTC. This codes for CASSRGEGYTF.

V and J are TRBV15 and TRBJ2-1, with D possibly being TRBD2 (5 bases). The CDR3 loop spans 17 amino acids. V was trimmed by 0 bases and J by 5 bases, leaving 17 bases between them. In germline, CDR1 is LNHNV, CDR2 YYDKDF (reference sequence). CDR3 in amino acids: CATSRDRSTAGHNEQFF. DNA for the CDR3: TGTGCCACCAGCAGAGATCGGAGCACCGCGGGCCACAATGAGCAGTTCTTC.

This chain links TRBV19 with TRBJ2-3; D is possibly TRBD1 (7 bases). Trimming stripped 5 bases from V and 5 bases from J, with 17 bases between. CDR1 is LNHDA, CDR2 SQIVND, per germline (reference sequence). The CDR3 is 15 residues long. CDR3 DNA sequence: TGTGCCAGTAGTCCCCGGTCAGGGGGGTTAGATACGCAGTATTTT. It is translated as CASSPRSGGLDTQYF.